Detailed here is one T cell receptor beta chain. The antigen is undetermined. Produced via immunoSEQ multiplex PCR; TCRdb's table is partial and in-frame only. The sample holds about 16,000 clones, approximately 80% seen once. Trimming stripped 3 bases from V and 8 bases from J, with 13 bases between. The CDR3 is 13 residues long. Per the germline V gene, CDR1 is SGHNT and CDR2 is YENEEA. The data stem from a study of T cell clones after liver transplantation. Overall study findings and caveats: Low donor cell numbers restricted donor-reactive repertoire measurement in a couple of subjects. A larger donor-reactive than third-party decline suggested partial antigen-specific deletion.

The chain carries TRBV11-3 and TRBJ1-2; D might be TRBD1 (5 bases). The receptor's source is a human patient who received a liver transplant. The T cells may come from the graft donor. This specimen consisted of CD8+ T cells from blood, obtained less than 50 months after liver transplant. The CDR3, as DNA: TGTGCCAGCAGCTTCCCAGGGATGGAGGGCTACACCTTC. Translation gives CASSFPGMEGYTF.